Sequencing of this TCR beta chain was carried out in a study of T cell responses to AZD1222 COVID-19 vaccine. On this clone itself: Its antigen is currently unknown.

Germline V CDR1 and CDR2: SNHLY, FYNNEI. This CDR3 spans 15 amino acids. Trimming stripped 7 bases from V and 0 bases from J, with 13 bases between. TCRdb keeps only in-frame clones here, not all; method: immunoSEQ multiplex PCR. The data contain 90,000 to 110,000 clones, roughly 86% of them seen just once; the ten biggest clones take up roughly 13%. General observations from the study: After the peak T cell response, and only then, were repertoires sampled. Baseline serostatus was positive in only six AZD1222 recipients. A mostly white British donor set with more females was recruited, and clonal diversity was possibly underestimated. Mapped onto spike, vaccine-associated CD4 TCRs spanned it and were dominant at 160-218 and 743-854.

The source was peripheral blood, collected on day 0 of MenACWY control vaccination. The TCR was taken from an adult in good health. The chain is built from TRBV2 and TRBJ1-5, with D perhaps matching TRBD1 (5 bases). CDR3: CASTRGRFSNQPQHF. In nucleotides, the CDR3 is TGTGCCAGCACTCGGGGGAGATTTAGCAATCAGCCCCAGCATTTT.